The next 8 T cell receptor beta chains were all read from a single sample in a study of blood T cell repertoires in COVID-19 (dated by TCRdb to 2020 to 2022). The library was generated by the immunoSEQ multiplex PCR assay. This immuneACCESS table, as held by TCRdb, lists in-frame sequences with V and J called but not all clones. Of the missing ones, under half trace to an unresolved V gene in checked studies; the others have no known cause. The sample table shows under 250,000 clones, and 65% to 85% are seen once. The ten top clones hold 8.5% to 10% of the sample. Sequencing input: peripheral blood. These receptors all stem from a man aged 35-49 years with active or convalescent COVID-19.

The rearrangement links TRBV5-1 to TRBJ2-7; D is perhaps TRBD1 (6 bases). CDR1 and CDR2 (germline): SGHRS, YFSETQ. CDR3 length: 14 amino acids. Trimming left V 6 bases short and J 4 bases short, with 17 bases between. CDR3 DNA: TGCGCCAGCAAGTCGGTGGGGGCCCGGTACGAGCAGTACTTC. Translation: CASKSVGARYEQYF.

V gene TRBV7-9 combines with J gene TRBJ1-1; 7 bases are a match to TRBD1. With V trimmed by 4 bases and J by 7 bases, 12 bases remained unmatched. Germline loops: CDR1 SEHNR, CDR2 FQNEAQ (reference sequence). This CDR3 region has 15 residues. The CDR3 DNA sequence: TGTGCCAGCAGCTCGGGACCCAGGGGGTATTTTGAAGCTTTCTTT. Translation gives CASSSGPRGYFEAFF.

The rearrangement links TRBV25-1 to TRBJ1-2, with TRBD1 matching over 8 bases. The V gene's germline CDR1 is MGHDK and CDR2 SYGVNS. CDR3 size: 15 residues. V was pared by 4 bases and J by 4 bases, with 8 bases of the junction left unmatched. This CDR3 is CASSGSNRGTYGYTF. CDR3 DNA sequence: TGTGCCAGCAGTGGATCAAACAGGGGGACCTATGGCTACACCTTC.

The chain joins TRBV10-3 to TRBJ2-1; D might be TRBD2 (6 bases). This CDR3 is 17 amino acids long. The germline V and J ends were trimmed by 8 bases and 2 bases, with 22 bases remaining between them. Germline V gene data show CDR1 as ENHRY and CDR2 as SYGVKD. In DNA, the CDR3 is TGTGCCATCGGACTATCCCGTAGCGACCTTACCTACAATGAGCAGTTCTTC. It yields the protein CAIGLSRSDLTYNEQFF.

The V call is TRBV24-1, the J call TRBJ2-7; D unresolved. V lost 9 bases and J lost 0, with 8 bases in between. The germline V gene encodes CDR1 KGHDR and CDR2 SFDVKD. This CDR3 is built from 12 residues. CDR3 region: CATGQDSYEQYF. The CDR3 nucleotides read TGTGCCACCGGCCAGGACTCCTACGAGCAGTACTTC.

The chain's CDR3 is CATSDSDRGDFNEQFF. The CDR3 DNA follows: TGTGCCACCAGTGATTCGGACAGGGGGGATTTCAATGAGCAGTTCTTC. The J gene is TRBJ2-1, the V gene TRBV24-1; 10 nucleotides match TRBD1. V shed 2 bases and J 6 bases; nucleotides not matched to a gene: 6. Germline V gives CDR1 KGHDR, CDR2 SFDVKD. There are 16 residues in the CDR3.

CDR3 loop: CASSFFGGGAFTEAFF. CDR3 bases: TGTGCCAGCAGCTTTTTTGGAGGGGGCGCCTTCACTGAAGCTTTCTTT. The chain uses TRBV11-2 and TRBJ1-1; TRBD1 aligns across 7 bases. The CDR3 totals 16 residues. The V gene end was trimmed by 3 bases and the J gene end by 4 bases; junction bases not matched to a gene: 11. Germline V gene lookup returns CDR1 SGHAT and CDR2 FQNNGV.

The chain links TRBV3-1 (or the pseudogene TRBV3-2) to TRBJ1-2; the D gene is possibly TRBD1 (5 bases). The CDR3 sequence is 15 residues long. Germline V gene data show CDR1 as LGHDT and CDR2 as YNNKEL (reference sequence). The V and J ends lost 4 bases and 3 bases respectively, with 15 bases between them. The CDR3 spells CASSRGGEYDYGYTF. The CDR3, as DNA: TGTGCCAGCAGCCGCGGAGGGGAGTATGACTATGGCTACACCTTC.